A selection of T cell receptor beta chains follows, all from one sample in a study of CD8 T cells in ankylosing spondylitis. TCRdb called the 5' RACE reads again in MiXCR, with one record for every CDR3 protein. The sample comprises about 250,000 distinct CDR3 sequences, 32% of which are singletons, and roughly 4% rests with the top ten. The specimen sequenced was blood, either unsorted or a sorted T cell fraction (not recorded which). These receptors were collected from a male donor with ankylosing spondylitis or in good health (not recorded which). The CDR3 runs from the conserved cysteine through the conserved F or W. Each record gives: D gene, J gene, clone size, CDR3 length, V gene, CDR3 DNA, CDR3 protein. D genes are given only for firm matches. The listing skips clone size in some rows; elsewhere it reads once, few, many or a size class.

d_call: TRBD2; j_call: TRBJ2-3; clone_size: -; cdr3_length: 16; v_call: TRBV5-1; cdr3_nt: TGCGCCAGCAGCTTGTCCCTGACTAGCGGGAGGCATACGCAGTATTTT; cdr3_aa: CASSLSLTSGRHTQYF
d_call: TRBD2; j_call: TRBJ2-1; clone_size: few; cdr3_length: 17; v_call: TRBV20-1; cdr3_nt: TGCAGTGCTTTGGTGGAGGGACTAGCGGGGGGTTACAATGAGCAGTTCTTC; cdr3_aa: CSALVEGLAGGYNEQFF
d_call: TRBD1; j_call: TRBJ1-2; clone_size: -; cdr3_length: 10; v_call: TRBV29-1; cdr3_nt: TGCAGCGTTGTGGGGACAGAGGACTCCTTC; cdr3_aa: CSVVGTEDSF
d_call: TRBD2; j_call: TRBJ2-1; clone_size: few; cdr3_length: 16; v_call: TRBV7-2; cdr3_nt: TGTGCCAGCAGCTTAGTACGGACTAGCGGATACAATGAGCAGTTCTTC; cdr3_aa: CASSLVRTSGYNEQFF
d_call: TRBD2; j_call: TRBJ2-3; clone_size: -; cdr3_length: 14; v_call: TRBV28; cdr3_nt: TGTGCCAGCGGGTCGGGGGGGTCCACAGATACGCAGTATTTT; cdr3_aa: CASGSGGSTDTQYF
d_call: TRBD1; j_call: TRBJ2-5; clone_size: -; cdr3_length: 14; v_call: TRBV5-6; cdr3_nt: TGTGCCAGCATCAACATCAGACAGGGTGAGACCCAGTACTTC; cdr3_aa: CASINIRQGETQYF
d_call: -; j_call: TRBJ2-1; clone_size: -; cdr3_length: 13; v_call: TRBV6-1; cdr3_nt: TGTGCCAGCAGTGTCAATATACAGGGCTTGGAGTTCTTC; cdr3_aa: CASSVNIQGLEFF
d_call: -; j_call: TRBJ2-7; clone_size: -; cdr3_length: 12; v_call: TRBV29-1; cdr3_nt: TGCAGCGTTGGTACAAGCTCCTACGAGCAGTACTTC; cdr3_aa: CSVGTSSYEQYF
d_call: TRBD1; j_call: TRBJ2-7; clone_size: -; cdr3_length: 14; v_call: TRBV10-3; cdr3_nt: TGTGCCATCAGTTCCGGGACAGGGGTAGACGAGCAGTACTTC; cdr3_aa: CAISSGTGVDEQYF
d_call: -; j_call: TRBJ2-3; clone_size: -; cdr3_length: 12; v_call: TRBV20-1; cdr3_nt: TGCAGTGCTAGCGCGGGGTCAGATACGCAGTATTTT; cdr3_aa: CSASAGSDTQYF
d_call: TRBD1; j_call: TRBJ2-3; clone_size: -; cdr3_length: 16; v_call: TRBV14; cdr3_nt: TGTGCCAGCAGCCGAGGGACAGGGTCCAGCACAGATACGCAGTATTTT; cdr3_aa: CASSRGTGSSTDTQYF
d_call: -; j_call: TRBJ2-7; clone_size: -; cdr3_length: 15; v_call: TRBV12-3/TRBV12-4; cdr3_nt: -; cdr3_aa: CASSPLWEGSYEQYF
d_call: -; j_call: TRBJ2-3; clone_size: many; cdr3_length: 14; v_call: TRBV20-1; cdr3_nt: TGCAGTGCCGACTGGGGCCCAGGCACAGATACGCAGTATTTT; cdr3_aa: CSADWGPGTDTQYF
d_call: -; j_call: TRBJ2-3; clone_size: few; cdr3_length: 12; v_call: TRBV3-1; cdr3_nt: TGTGCCAGCAGCCAAGAATCGGATACGCAGTATTTT; cdr3_aa: CASSQESDTQYF
d_call: -; j_call: TRBJ2-1; clone_size: -; cdr3_length: 14; v_call: TRBV4-1; cdr3_nt: TGCGCCAGCAGCCAAGACGCGGTCGGCGATGAGCAGTTCTTC; cdr3_aa: CASSQDAVGDEQFF